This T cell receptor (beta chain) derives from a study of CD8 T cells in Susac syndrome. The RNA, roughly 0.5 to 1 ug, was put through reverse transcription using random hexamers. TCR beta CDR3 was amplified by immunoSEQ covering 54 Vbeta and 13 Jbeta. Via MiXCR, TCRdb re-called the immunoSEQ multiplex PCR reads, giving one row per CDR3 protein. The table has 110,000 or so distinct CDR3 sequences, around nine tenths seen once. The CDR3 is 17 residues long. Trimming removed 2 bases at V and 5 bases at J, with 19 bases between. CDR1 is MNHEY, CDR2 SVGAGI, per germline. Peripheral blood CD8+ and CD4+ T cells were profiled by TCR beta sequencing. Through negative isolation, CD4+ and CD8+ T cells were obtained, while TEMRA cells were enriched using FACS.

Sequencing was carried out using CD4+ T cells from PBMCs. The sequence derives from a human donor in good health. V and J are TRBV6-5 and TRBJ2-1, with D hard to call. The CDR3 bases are TGTGCCAGCAGTTACCGCCCACTGGTTTTCCCGGACAATGAGCAGTTCTTC. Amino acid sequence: CASSYRPLVFPDNEQFF.